This passage covers 24 T cell receptor beta chains from one sample sequenced in a study of T cell repertoires in cytomegalovirus infection. From the reads, TCRdb called clonotypes with MiXCR, one entry per CDR3 protein. The table lists about 920,000 distinct CDR3 sequences, 30% to 40% of them singletons. Antigens of these TCRs are unknown. Here the sequenced sample was cultured CD8+ T cells from PBMCs, taken from culture after CMV antigen stimulation. These receptors all come from a human donor in good health (CMV status not recorded). Some clones in this sample may be carry-over from other donors' samples.

The chain is built from TRBV24-1 and TRBJ2-1; D is possibly TRBD1 (6 bases). The CDR3 is 12 amino acids. Trimming took 6 bases from V and 10 from J, leaving 12 bases between them. Germline V gene data show CDR1 as KGHDR and CDR2 as SFDVKD. This chain's CDR3 is CATSQGSWEQFF. The CDR3 DNA follows: TGTGCCACCAGTCAGGGGAGTTGGGAGCAGTTCTTC.

This clonotype was seen ten or more times. V usage is TRBV19 and J usage is TRBJ1-5; D unclear. Germline assignment: CDR1 LNHDA and CDR2 SQIVND (reference sequence). The CDR3 is 12 amino acids. Deletions cut 9 bases from V and 3 bases from J, with 9 bases between. CDR3 nucleotide sequence: TGTGCCAGCAGCTTGTACAATCAGCCCCAGCATTTT. Amino acids: CASSLYNQPQHF. Supplemented by reference TRBV19 and TRBJ1-5, the full variable domain reads DGGITQSPKYLFRKEGQNVTLSCEQNLNHDAMYWYRQDPGQGLRLIYYSQIVNDFQKGDIAEGYSVSREKKESFPLTVTSAQKNPTAFYLCASSLYNQPQHFGDGTRLSIL.

This chain joins TRBV6-5 and TRBJ1-4; D is perhaps TRBD1 (6 bases). CDR3 size: 14 residues. In germline, CDR1 is MNHEY, CDR2 SVGAGI. The V end was cut by 6 bases, the J end by 7 bases, with 15 bases between. The DNA of the CDR3 is TGTGCCAGCAGACTGGGGCAGGGGTTTGAAAAACTGTTTTTT. This encodes CASRLGQGFEKLFF.

The rearrangement uses TRBV6-5 and TRBJ1-5; D is unclear. The germline CDR1 and CDR2 sequences are MNHEY and SVGAGI. The V end lost 0 bases, the J end lost 9 bases, and 15 bases lay between the germline ends. This CDR3 is built from 15 residues. The CDR3 protein is CASSYSGSPLSPQHF. The CDR3 DNA follows: TGTGCCAGCAGTTACTCGGGGAGTCCCCTTTCGCCCCAGCATTTT.

The chain is built from TRBV12-3 or TRBV12-4 and TRBJ2-5; perhaps TRBD1 as D (7 bases). V was pared by 7 bases and J by 5 bases, with 11 bases between. The CDR3 has 12 residues. Written as DNA, the CDR3 is TGTGCCAGCAACGCAGGGGGGGAGACCCAGTACTTC. Encoded protein: CASNAGGETQYF.

In its sample, this clonotype was seen a few times. The chain recombines TRBV2 with TRBJ2-1; TRBD2 might be the D (5 bases). The CDR3 is 12 residues long. The germline V and J ends were trimmed by 8 bases and 8 bases, with 13 bases remaining between them. Germline CDR1 and CDR2: SNHLY and FYNNEI. Here the CDR3 DNA reads TGTGCCAGCTCCGGAGGTAGATATGAGCAGTTCTTC. This sequence encodes CASSGGRYEQFF.

The rearrangement links TRBV4-1 to TRBJ2-7; 11 bases align to TRBD2. CDR1 is MGHRA, CDR2 YSYEKL, per germline. This CDR3 is 16 amino acids long. V dropped 0 bases and J dropped 4; count of bases not matched to a gene: 5. The CDR3 DNA reads TGCGCCAGCAGCCAAGAAGACGGACTAGCGGGTTACGAGCAGTACTTC. Amino acids: CASSQEDGLAGYEQYF.

V usage is TRBV10-3 and J usage is TRBJ2-3; TRBD2 matches 9 bases. The CDR3 is 14 amino acids. CDR1 and CDR2 from the germline V gene are ENHRY and SYGVKD. J lost 1 base, V lost 6 bases, and 2 bases had no gene match. The CDR3 reads CAISRTSGTDTQYF. In DNA form, the CDR3 reads TGTGCCATCAGCCGGACTAGCGGCACAGATACGCAGTATTTT.

V gene TRBV6-5 combines with J gene TRBJ1-4; no reliable D call. The germline V gene has CDR1 MNHEY and CDR2 SVGAGI. V lost 7 bases and J 2 bases, leaving 11 bases between the germline ends. The CDR3 covers 14 residues. The CDR3: CASTGIGTNEKLFF. DNA of the CDR3: TGTGCCAGCACCGGCATCGGGACTAATGAAAAACTGTTTTTT.

V gene TRBV6-5 combines with J gene TRBJ2-1; TRBD2 might be the D (6 bases). The length of the CDR3 is 15 residues. Trimming cost V 2 bases and J 6 bases, with 14 bases left between them. Germline loops: CDR1 MNHEY, CDR2 SVGAGI. The CDR3 here is CASSYAGTGGNEQFF. Here the CDR3 DNA reads TGTGCCAGCAGTTACGCCGGGACTGGAGGCAATGAGCAGTTCTTC.

This chain joins TRBV29-1 and TRBJ1-1; D not resolved. V dropped 0 bases and J dropped 1 base, with 18 bases sitting between them. This CDR3 is 17 amino acids long. Germline loops: CDR1 SQVTM, CDR2 ANQGSEA. This chain's CDR3 is CSVEDPGEFGPNTEAFF. The CDR3 region has the DNA TGCAGCGTTGAAGATCCTGGGGAATTTGGACCGAACACTGAAGCTTTCTTT. Complete variable domain (other parts from reference TRBV29-1 and TRBJ1-1): SAVISQKPSRDICQRGTSLTIQCQVDSQVTMMFWYRQQPGQSLTLIATANQGSEATYESGFVIDKFPISRPNLTFSTLTVSNMSPEDSSIYLCSVEDPGEFGPNTEAFFGQGTRLTVV.

The rearrangement joins TRBV4-1 to TRBJ1-1, with 7 bases aligning to TRBD1. Germline CDR1 and CDR2: MGHRA and YSYEKL. Unmatched junction bases numbered 7, after V lost 2 bases and J lost 4 bases. This CDR3 region has 15 residues. The CDR3 nucleotides are TGCGCCAGCAGCCAAACTTCCAGGGGGATCACTGAAGCTTTCTTT. Translating gives CASSQTSRGITEAFF.

The table lists this clonotype with a few counts. This sequence joins TRBV6-2 or TRBV6-3 and TRBJ2-7; 7 bases align to TRBD1. Looked up from germline, CDR1 is MNHEY and CDR2 is SVGEGT. The trim removed 7 bases at V and 3 bases at J, leaving 6 bases unmatched. The CDR3 loop spans 13 amino acids. The CDR3 sequence is CASNGQEHYEQYV. Written as DNA, the CDR3 is TGTGCCAGCAATGGACAGGAACACTACGAGCAGTACGTC.

V and J are TRBV9 and TRBJ2-2; D tentatively reads TRBD1 or TRBD2 (6 bases each). With 2 bases removed from V and 4 bases from J, the gap between germline ends came to 15 bases. Germline loops: CDR1 SGDLS, CDR2 YYNGEE. The CDR3 spans 16 residues. The CDR3 nucleotides read TGTGCCAGCAGCGTTGGTGGGGGGCGAGGCACCGGGGAGCTGTTTTTT. Encoded protein: CASSVGGGRGTGELFF.

This clonotype was detected only a few times. This sequence joins TRBV27 and TRBJ1-1, with D perhaps TRBD1 (5 bases). Germline V gives CDR1 MNHEY, CDR2 SMNVEV (reference sequence). The CDR3 has 13 amino acids. Trimming cost V 6 bases and J 7 bases, with 15 bases left between them. CDR3 amino acids: CASSRGAGFEAFF. In DNA form, the CDR3 reads TGTGCCAGCAGCCGAGGGGCAGGCTTTGAAGCTTTCTTT.

This clonotype has more than one count but fewer than ten. J is TRBJ2-5 and V is TRBV13; D gene uncertain. The germline V and J ends were trimmed by 7 bases and 0 bases, with 12 bases remaining between them. The CDR3 consists of 14 residues. CDR1 PRHDT and CDR2 FYEKMQ come from the germline V gene (reference sequence). CDR3: CASTVGAYQETQYF. CDR3 nucleotides: TGTGCCAGCACGGTGGGCGCGTACCAAGAGACCCAGTACTTC.

This chain connects TRBV2 to TRBJ2-3, with TRBD2 matching over 7 bases. The CDR3 contains 15 residues. Unmatched junction bases numbered 7, after V lost 2 bases and J lost 5 bases. Germline V gives CDR1 SNHLY, CDR2 FYNNEI. The DNA for the CDR3 is TGTGCCAGCAGTGAAAATCGGGGGGTAGGAGATACGCAGTATTTT. Amino acid sequence: CASSENRGVGDTQYF.

The chain links TRBV5-5 to TRBJ2-1; D is uncertain. Trimming left V 6 bases short and J 8 bases short, with 15 bases between. The CDR3 length is 13 residues. Germline CDR1 reads SGHKS; CDR2 reads YYEKEE (reference sequence). The CDR3 DNA reads TGTGCCAGCACTGGCAGCGACATCCATGAGCAGTTCTTC. Translating it yields CASTGSDIHEQFF. Complete variable domain (other parts from reference TRBV5-5 and TRBJ2-1): DAGVTQSPTHLIKTRGQQVTLRCSPISGHKSVSWYQQVLGQGPQFIFQYYEKEERGRGNFPDRFSARQFPNYSSELNVNALLLGDSALYLCASTGSDIHEQFFGPGTRLTVL.

The chain links TRBV7-9 to TRBJ2-7; TRBD1 aligns across 7 bases. V shed 5 bases, J shed 3 bases, and the junction held 10 bases outside the gene matches. The germline CDR1 and CDR2 sequences are SEHNR and FQNEAQ (reference sequence). This CDR3 is built from 15 residues. The CDR3 is CASSADRVVNYEQYF. In nucleotides, the CDR3 is TGTGCCAGCAGCGCTGACAGGGTGGTAAACTACGAGCAGTACTTC. Supplemented by reference TRBV7-9 and TRBJ2-7, the full variable domain reads DTGVSQNPRHKITKRGQNVTFRCDPISEHNRLYWYRQTLGQGPEFLTYFQNEAQLEKSRLLSDRFSAERPKGSFSTLEIQRTEQGDSAMYLCASSADRVVNYEQYFGPGTRLTVT.

The chain combines TRBV6-4 with TRBJ2-7; 8 bases fit TRBD1. Germline CDR1 is MRHNA and CDR2 is SNTAGT. After removal of 5 bases from V and 4 bases from J, the junction contained 10 bases not matched to a gene. The CDR3 loop spans 15 amino acids. The CDR3, as DNA: TGTGCCAGCAGTCGCATTGGGACAGGCGGATACGAGCAGTACTTC. Encoded protein: CASSRIGTGGYEQYF.

This clonotype was detected a few times. The V and J genes are TRBV28 and TRBJ1-1; D gene ambiguous. From germline, CDR1 is MDHEN and CDR2 SYDVKM. Between the trimmed V and J ends, which lost 7 bases and 8 bases, there was a span of 14 bases. The CDR3 runs to 12 residues. The CDR3 here is CASIVGGREAFF. CDR3 DNA: TGTGCCAGCATTGTGGGCGGGAGAGAAGCTTTCTTT.

This clonotype was counted many times. The rearrangement joins TRBV10-3 to TRBJ1-2; D gene uncertain. Trimming shortened V by 0 bases and J by 9 bases, and 8 bases separated the two germline ends. The CDR3 runs to 12 residues. Germline CDR1 is ENHRY and CDR2 is SYGVKD. CDR3 loop: CAISESRASYTF. In nucleotides, the CDR3 is TGTGCCATCAGTGAGTCAAGGGCAAGCTACACCTTC.

The V call is TRBV7-6, the J call TRBJ1-4, with D unresolved. Germline V gives CDR1 SGHVS, CDR2 FNYEAQ. V dropped 5 bases and J dropped 7 bases, with 8 bases sitting between them. The CDR3 length is 12 residues. The CDR3 reads CASSPRAEKLFF. For the CDR3, the DNA is TGTGCCAGCAGCCCTCGGGCTGAAAAACTGTTTTTT. Looking up the rest from reference TRBV7-6 and TRBJ1-4 gives the full variable domain: GAGVSQSPRYKVTKRGQDVALRCDPISGHVSLYWYRQALGQGPEFLTYFNYEAQQDKSGLPNDRFSAERPEGSISTLTIQRTEQRDSAMYRCASSPRAEKLFFGSGTQLSVL.

This clonotype was seen repeatedly, ten times or more. This chain links TRBV4-1 with TRBJ1-1; 7 bases are a match to TRBD1. This CDR3 is built from 14 residues. Germline values: CDR1 MGHRA, CDR2 YSYEKL. V shed 0 bases, J shed 5 bases, and the junction held 3 bases outside the gene matches. CDR3 DNA: TGCGCCAGCAGCCAAGATAGGGGGCGGACTGAAGCTTTCTTT. It translates to CASSQDRGRTEAFF.